The 27 T cell receptor beta chains presented below share a single source sample, sequenced in a study of blood T cell repertoires in COVID-19. Generated by immunoSEQ multiplex PCR, the TCRdb table keeps only in-frame clones and is missing some. The sample lists some 250,000 clones; roughly 86% were seen once. Source material: peripheral blood. The receptors come from a woman aged 25-40 years who had recovered from COVID-19.

J is TRBJ1-1 and V is TRBV7-3; the D is unclear. V lost 2 bases, J lost 4 bases, and 11 bases lay in between. CDR3 size: 14 residues. Germline V lookup: CDR1 SGHTA, CDR2 FQGTGA. CDR3 nucleotide sequence: TGTGCCAGCAGCTTACTGGGAGCGCGCACTGAAGCTTTCTTT. Protein sequence: CASSLLGARTEAFF.

The rearrangement uses TRBV2 and TRBJ1-1, with TRBD1 as a possible D gene (5 bases). V was pared by 4 bases and J by 0 bases, with 15 bases between. This CDR3 contains 16 residues. Germline V gene data show CDR1 as SNHLY and CDR2 as FYNNEI. CDR3: CASSAGVGTVNTEAFF. The CDR3 DNA sequence: TGTGCCAGCAGTGCGGGGGTTGGGACGGTGAACACTGAAGCTTTCTTT.

The rearrangement joins TRBV11-2 to TRBJ2-3; 8 nucleotides match TRBD2. Germline loops: CDR1 SGHAT, CDR2 FQNNGV. This CDR3 is built from 18 residues. V was clipped by 5 bases and J by 1 base; unmatched bases: 14. CDR3 loop: CASSQRGSGIIGTDTQYF. The CDR3 DNA sequence: TGTGCCAGCAGCCAACGGGGTAGCGGGATTATAGGCACAGATACGCAGTATTTT.

This chain links TRBV10-3 with TRBJ2-7, with 7 nucleotides matching TRBD1. Unmatched junction bases numbered 6, after V lost 0 bases and J lost 1 base. Per the germline V gene, CDR1 is ENHRY and CDR2 is SYGVKD. This CDR3 region has 16 residues. This CDR3 reads CAISESRGQSSYEQYF. Written as DNA, the CDR3 is TGTGCCATCAGTGAGTCTAGGGGGCAATCGTCCTACGAGCAGTACTTC.

The chain combines TRBV7-9 with TRBJ2-7; 7 nucleotides match TRBD1. V was pared by 3 bases and J by 2 bases, with 4 bases of the junction left unmatched. The CDR3 sequence is 14 residues long. The V gene's germline CDR1 is SEHNR and CDR2 FQNEAQ (reference sequence). The CDR3 is CASSFRDSPYEQYF. The CDR3 nucleotides read TGTGCCAGCAGCTTCCGGGACAGCCCCTACGAGCAGTACTTC.

The V and J genes are TRBV7-6 and TRBJ1-1; D remains ambiguous. Trimming removed 5 bases from V and 6 bases from J, with 13 bases in between. Germline V gives CDR1 SGHVS, CDR2 FNYEAQ. The CDR3 is 13 residues long. This CDR3 is CASSIREGAEAFF. In nucleotides, the CDR3 is TGTGCCAGCAGCATCCGGGAAGGCGCTGAAGCTTTCTTT.

This clone was counted between two and nine times. The rearrangement uses TRBV4-2 and TRBJ2-2, with D unresolved. Per the germline V gene, CDR1 is LGHNA and CDR2 is YNFKEQ. The CDR3 consists of 14 residues. V was shortened by 4 bases and J by 2 bases, with 8 bases between the two germline ends. The CDR3 nucleotides are TGTGCCAGCAGCCGCCCAGAAAACACCGGGGAGCTGTTTTTT. Amino acids: CASSRPENTGELFF.

This clone was seen just once. The gene calls are TRBV9 and TRBJ1-6; 7 bases line up with TRBD1. Trimming removed 7 bases from V and 10 bases from J; junction bases left unmatched: 11. This CDR3 comprises 14 residues. Germline V gives CDR1 SGDLS, CDR2 YYNGEE. The CDR3 here is CASRTGTANSPLHF. The CDR3 nucleotides are TGTGCCAGCCGCACCGGGACAGCGAACTCACCCCTCCACTTT. Drawing the rest from reference TRBV9 and TRBJ1-6, the complete variable domain is DSGVTQTPKHLITATGQRVTLRCSPRSGDLSVYWYQQSLDQGLQFLIQYYNGEERAKGNILERFSAQQFPDLHSELNLSSLELGDSALYFCASRTGTANSPLHFGNGTRLTVT.

The rearrangement links TRBV7-9 to TRBJ1-5; D not resolved. The CDR3 runs to 14 residues. Germline V gene data show CDR1 as SEHNR and CDR2 as FQNEAQ (reference sequence). The V and J ends lost 2 bases and 6 bases respectively, with 11 bases between them. Written as DNA, the CDR3 is TGTGCCAGCAGCTTAACAAGGGAGGGTCAGCCCCAGCATTTT. Protein sequence: CASSLTREGQPQHF.

This chain connects TRBV7-2 to TRBJ2-1; 12 bases line up with TRBD2. The germline V gene has CDR1 SGHTA and CDR2 FQGNSA. This CDR3 comprises 17 residues. After removal of 3 bases from V and 3 bases from J, the junction contained 6 bases not matched to a gene. The CDR3 loop is CASSFRGLAGLYNEQFF. The CDR3, as DNA: TGTGCCAGCAGCTTCCGAGGACTAGCGGGGCTCTACAATGAGCAGTTCTTC.

The chain recombines TRBV5-1 with TRBJ1-4, with a possible D match to TRBD1 (5 bases). V lost 0 bases and J lost 7, with 10 bases in between. This CDR3 has 14 amino acids. Germline-derived CDR1 and CDR2 are SGHRS and YFSETQ. This CDR3 reads CASSLEGRGEKLFF. CDR3 DNA sequence: TGCGCCAGCAGCTTGGAAGGGAGGGGTGAAAAACTGTTTTTT.

The chain uses TRBV7-9 and TRBJ2-3; perhaps TRBD1 as D (6 bases). The V end lost 8 bases, the J end lost 2 bases, and 11 bases lay between the germline ends. The germline V gene has CDR1 SEHNR and CDR2 FQNEAQ (reference sequence). The CDR3 extends over 13 amino acids. In nucleotides, the CDR3 is TGTGCCAGCTGGGGGCCTGCCACAGATACGCAGTATTTT. It is translated as CASWGPATDTQYF.

This chain joins TRBV10-2 and TRBJ2-3, with 12 bases that match TRBD2. The germline V gene has CDR1 WSHSY and CDR2 SAAADI. This CDR3 is 15 amino acids long. After removal of 0 bases from V and 11 bases from J, the junction contained 6 bases not matched to a gene. CDR3 protein: CASSESLAGGPRQYF. CDR3 bases: TGCGCCAGCAGTGAGTCTCTAGCGGGGGGGCCTCGGCAGTATTTT.

The chain is built from TRBV2 and TRBJ2-3; TRBD2 aligns across 8 bases. The CDR3 is 14 amino acids. Germline assignment: CDR1 SNHLY and CDR2 FYNNEI. The trim removed 8 bases at V and 3 bases at J, leaving 7 bases unmatched. CDR3 in amino acids: CASELADFTDTQYF. The CDR3 DNA reads TGTGCCAGCGAACTAGCGGACTTTACAGATACGCAGTATTTT.

CDR3 protein: CASSYTRRDTEAFF. The CDR3 nucleotides read TGTGCCAGCAGTTACACCAGGCGGGACACTGAAGCTTTCTTT. The rearrangement uses TRBV6-5 and TRBJ1-1; D is unclear. Trimming cost V 2 bases and J 3 bases, with 10 bases left between them. The germline gives CDR1 MNHEY, CDR2 SVGAGI. CDR3 length: 14 amino acids.

For the CDR3, the DNA is TGTGCCAGCAGGTCAGACAGGGGGAAACTGTTTTTT. As protein: CASRSDRGKLFF. The J gene is TRBJ1-4, the V gene TRBV2; 9 nucleotides line up with TRBD1. J gave up 11 bases and V 6 bases, and 4 bases lay outside the gene matches. CDR1 and CDR2 from the germline V gene are SNHLY and FYNNEI. This CDR3 region has 12 residues.

There are a few counts of this clone. CDR3 loop: CASSAGLVGTGINQPQHF. The CDR3 bases are TGTGCCAGCAGCGCGGGCTTGGTGGGGACAGGGATTAATCAGCCCCAGCATTTT. The V gene is TRBV5-6, the J gene TRBJ1-5; 9 nucleotides line up with TRBD1. In germline, CDR1 is SGHDT, CDR2 YYEEEE. V lost 4 bases to trimming and J lost 4 bases; unmatched junction nucleotides: 15. CDR3 length: 18 amino acids.

This clone was counted a few times. The chain employs TRBV7-9 and TRBJ2-1; 11 positions agree with TRBD2. Germline assignment: CDR1 SEHNR and CDR2 FQNEAQ (reference sequence). CDR3 size: 16 residues. V lost 5 bases to trimming and J lost 1 base; unmatched junction nucleotides: 4. The CDR3 DNA reads as TGTGCCAGCAGCCCGTCTAGCGGGGGGTCCTACAATGAGCAGTTCTTC. It is translated as CASSPSSGGSYNEQFF.

V is TRBV7-9 and J is TRBJ1-1; possibly TRBD1 for D (5 bases). The V gene lost 5 bases and the J gene lost 9 bases, with 22 bases spanning the gap. The germline gives CDR1 SEHNR, CDR2 FQNEAQ (reference sequence). The CDR3 is made up of 15 amino acids. In nucleotides, the CDR3 is TGTGCCAGCAGCAATGACGGGGGACGACATACCCAAGCTTTCTTT. Translation gives CASSNDGGRHTQAFF.

The rearrangement joins TRBV7-2 to TRBJ2-1, with D possibly being TRBD1 (7 bases). This CDR3 has 14 amino acids. V dropped 7 bases and J dropped 6 bases, with 16 bases sitting between them. Per the germline V gene, CDR1 is SGHTA and CDR2 is FQGNSA. DNA of the CDR3: TGTGCCAGCACCCGGGGGCAGGGGGTCAATGAGCAGTTCTTC. The encoded protein is CASTRGQGVNEQFF.

This chain joins TRBV5-6 and TRBJ1-2; TRBD1 is a possible D gene (6 bases). CDR1 SGHDT and CDR2 YYEEEE come from the germline V gene. Trimming left V 4 bases short and J 4 bases short, with 20 bases between. CDR3 length equals 16 residues. CDR3 sequence: CASSLDRRGGFYGYTF. CDR3 bases: TGTGCCAGCAGCCTGGACCGAAGGGGGGGCTTCTATGGCTACACCTTC.

This chain joins TRBV20-1 and TRBJ1-1, with TRBD1 matching 8 bases. Germline values: CDR1 DFQATT, CDR2 SNEGSKA (reference sequence). J gave up 6 bases and V 3 bases, and 6 bases lay outside the gene matches. The CDR3 length is 13 residues. The chain's CDR3 is CSASTGQVAEAFF. Here the CDR3 DNA reads TGCAGTGCTAGTACGGGACAGGTTGCTGAAGCTTTCTTT.

This clone showed up just once. The chain employs TRBV18 and TRBJ1-3, with unresolved D. The V end was cut by 3 bases, the J end by 0 bases, with 12 bases between. The CDR3 is 16 amino acids. Germline CDR1 is KGHSH and CDR2 is LQKENI. The CDR3 here is CASSPPGVDSGNTIYF. The CDR3 nucleotides are TGTGCCAGCTCACCCCCCGGGGTAGACTCTGGAAACACCATATATTTT.

The V gene is TRBV19, the J gene TRBJ2-1; possible D gene TRBD1, 5 bases. Trimming stripped 1 base from V and 4 bases from J, with 11 bases between. CDR1 is LNHDA, CDR2 SQIVND, per germline (reference sequence). CDR3 length equals 15 residues. The CDR3 sequence is CASSIGGLIYNEQFF. DNA for the CDR3: TGTGCCAGTAGTATAGGGGGCCTTATTTACAATGAGCAGTTCTTC.

The sample holds a few counts of this clone. V is TRBV27 and J is TRBJ1-1, with 9 bases fitting TRBD1. Germline V gene data show CDR1 as MNHEY and CDR2 as SMNVEV (reference sequence). The CDR3 sequence is 17 residues long. Trimming at V came to 4 bases and at J to 2 bases, leaving 11 bases not matched to a gene. DNA for the CDR3: TGTGCCAGCAGTTCGGGACAGGGACAATACGGAAACACTGAAGCTTTCTTT. This sequence encodes CASSSGQGQYGNTEAFF.

The genes are TRBV5-1 and TRBJ2-2, with 9 bases lining up with TRBD2. The CDR3 runs 19 residues. Trimming at V came to 10 bases and at J to 4 bases, leaving 23 bases not matched to a gene. CDR1 is SGHRS, CDR2 YFSETQ, per germline. CDR3 nucleotides: TGCGCCCGCTGGGTCGCGGCGGGGGGGCTCTCTTCTTTCACCGGGGAGCTGTTTTTT. This gives the protein CARWVAAGGLSSFTGELFF.

This clone was seen more than once but under ten times. CDR3 DNA sequence: TGTGCCAGCAGCCAGTCCCGCGGGGCCACCGGGGAGCTGTTTTTT. It is translated as CASSQSRGATGELFF. The chain links TRBV4-2 to TRBJ2-2; D perhaps matches TRBD2 (6 bases). CDR3 length equals 15 residues. Germline V gene sequence: CDR1 LGHNA, CDR2 YNFKEQ. Trimming took off 3 bases at V and 4 bases at J, with 12 bases between the two ends.